The rows below give T cell receptor beta chains drawn from one sample of a study of blood T cell repertoires in COVID-19. Data came from immunoSEQ multiplex PCR; TCRdb stores just in-frame clones and leaves some out. The sample has some 190,000 clones, more than 70% seen once. The sequencing sample was made of peripheral blood. All receptors derive from a human donor in a cohort sampled during active COVID-19. CDR3s include the opening cysteine and the closing phenylalanine or tryptophan. D genes are given only for firm matches. Expanded clones get a size class; other rows say once, few or many, or leave the size out.

D,size,J,V,DNA,CDR3
TRBD1,NA,TRBJ2-5,TRBV5-6,TGTGCCAGCAGCTTGGCCACAGGGGAATGGCTTAAAGAGACCCAGTACTTC,CASSLATGEWLKETQYF
NA,NA,TRBJ1-5,TRBV29-1,TGCAGCGTTGAGGTGGCAGGGAATAGCAATCAGCCCCAGCATTTT,CSVEVAGNSNQPQHF
NA,NA,TRBJ2-2,TRBV7-9,TGTGCCAGCAGCTTAGCGGTATGGCAGGAGGAATCGAACACCGGGGAGCTGTTTTTT,CASSLAVWQEESNTGELFF
TRBD2,NA,TRBJ2-1,TRBV10-3,TGTGCCATCAGTGAGTCGAGACTAGCGGTTGAGCAGTTCTTC,CAISESRLAVEQFF
NA,once,TRBJ2-7,TRBV20-1,TGCAGTGCTGCCCAGAACGAGCAGTACTTC,CSAAQNEQYF
TRBD2,NA,TRBJ2-3,TRBV19,TGTGCCACAAACGCTCCTAGCGGGGGGGCTAAGGCAGATACGCAGTATTTT,CATNAPSGGAKADTQYF
NA,NA,TRBJ2-1,TRBV21-1,TGTGCCAGCAGCAAAGATTTTCTCGGGGGAATCGGTGAGCAGTTCTTC,CASSKDFLGGIGEQFF
TRBD1,NA,TRBJ2-7,TRBV29-1,TGCAGCGTCTCAGATTACAGGGGGCAGTACTTC,CSVSDYRGQYF
TRBD1,NA,TRBJ2-7,TRBV29-1,TGCAGCCGGGACAGCCAGACCTACGAGCAGTACTTC,CSRDSQTYEQYF
TRBD1,NA,TRBJ2-1,TRBV10-2,TGCGCCAGCAGCCGGGACAGGGTCTACAATGAGCAGTTCTTC,CASSRDRVYNEQFF
TRBD1,NA,TRBJ1-6,TRBV6-5,TGTGCCAGCAGTTACGGAGGGGGCATCGAGAATTCACCCCTCCACTTT,CASSYGGGIENSPLHF
NA,NA,TRBJ2-5,TRBV18,TGTGCCAGCTCACCAACAGGTGGGCTGGAGACCCAGTACTTC,CASSPTGGLETQYF
NA,NA,TRBJ2-1,TRBV3-1/TRBV3-2,TGTGCCAGCAGCCAAGATGCAACAGGGTCAAATGAGCAGTTCTTC,CASSQDATGSNEQFF
TRBD1,NA,TRBJ1-5,TRBV19,TGTGCCAGTAGTATGCTACTACAGGGGGCTGAGCAGCCCCAGCATTTT,CASSMLLQGAEQPQHF
NA,NA,TRBJ1-2,TRBV7-9,TGTGCCAGCAGCGGGCGACTGACAGATTATGGCTACACCTTC,CASSGRLTDYGYTF
TRBD1,NA,TRBJ1-5,TRBV6-5,TGTGCCAGCAGTTCCACGGGACAGGGCAATCAGCCCCAGCATTTT,CASSSTGQGNQPQHF
NA,few,TRBJ2-2,TRBV3-1/TRBV3-2,TGTGCCAGCAGCCCGCGAAGGGGCGGGGAGCTGTTTTTT,CASSPRRGGELFF
NA,NA,TRBJ1-1,TRBV7-2,TGTGCCAGCAGCTTAACGGGGGACCAGAACACTGAAGCTTTCTTT,CASSLTGDQNTEAFF
NA,NA,TRBJ1-4,TRBV27,TGTGCCAGCAGTTTAGTGTTTAGCGCAACTAATGAAAAACTGTTTTTT,CASSLVFSATNEKLFF
NA,NA,TRBJ1-5,TRBV19,TGTGCCAGTAGTATAGATCTGGACAAGACCGGTGGGGCCCAGCATTTT,CASSIDLDKTGGAQHF
TRBD2,NA,TRBJ2-7,TRBV4-1,TGCGCCAGCAGCCAAGATCTAGCGGGAGGATCGGGGACCTACGAGCAGTACTTC,CASSQDLAGGSGTYEQYF
NA,NA,TRBJ2-3,TRBV5-1,TGCGCCAGCAGCTGGGGTCCGGGGGGCACAGATACGCAGTATTTT,CASSWGPGGTDTQYF
NA,NA,TRBJ2-6,TRBV28,TGTGCCAGCAGTGTCTACAGGAAGAGCTCTGGGGCCAACGTCCTGACTTTC,CASSVYRKSSGANVLTF
TRBD1,NA,TRBJ2-6,TRBV11-2,TGTGCCAGCAGCTTACTCCGATCGACAGGGAACGGGGCCAACGTCCTGACTTTC,CASSLLRSTGNGANVLTF